This T cell receptor (beta chain) was identified during a study of blood T cell repertoires in COVID-19. The assay was immunoSEQ multiplex PCR, and TCRdb's table has in-frame clones only and misses some. Of some 150,000 clones listed, 91% were seen once; the top ten hold less than 0.6%. V trimming: 0 bases; J trimming: 9 bases; junction bases outside the gene matches: 11. The germline V gene encodes CDR1 KGHSH and CDR2 LQKENI. This CDR3 comprises 17 residues. The sequencing input was peripheral blood. This clonotype was obtained from a man aged 45 to 65 with acute or convalescent COVID-19. V and J are TRBV18 and TRBJ2-1; TRBD2 aligns across 10 bases. The CDR3 spells CASSPPARASGSFEQFF. CDR3 coding DNA: TGTGCCAGCTCACCACCGGCCCGGGCTAGCGGGAGTTTTGAGCAGTTCTTC.